The clone carrying this TCR beta chain has at least ten counts. Each CDR3 protein gets one entry after TCRdb re-called the 5' RACE reads with MiXCR. The table records under 150,000 distinct CDR3 sequences, 6.5% to 8.5% of them present only once. This sample was taken from a study of T cells after yellow fever vaccination. The CDR3 is 15 amino acids. Germline lookup yields CDR1 SGHVS and CDR2 FNYEAQ. Losses at the gene ends were 5 bases for V and 5 bases for J; bases not matched to a gene: 7. This specimen consisted of CD4+ T cells sorted from PBMCs, obtained 5 days after the yellow fever booster vaccination. V usage is TRBV7-6 and J usage is TRBJ2-7, with 12 bases identical to TRBD2. This clonotype originated in a man aged 25 to 40 who received the YFV17D yellow fever vaccine. The CDR3 DNA reads as TGTGCCAGCAGCGACAGACTAGCGGGAGCTCACGAGCAGTACTTC. This codes for CASSDRLAGAHEQYF. Full variable domain (outside the CDR3, taken from reference TRBV7-6 and TRBJ2-7): GAGVSQSPRYKVTKRGQDVALRCDPISGHVSLYWYRQALGQGPEFLTYFNYEAQQDKSGLPNDRFSAERPEGSISTLTIQRTEQRDSAMYRCASSDRLAGAHEQYFGPGTRLTVT.